Shown below are 14 T cell receptor beta chains from a single sample sequenced in a study of cytomegalovirus exposure and HLA in healthy donors. The primer mix had 60 Vbeta and 13 Jbeta primers. Some clones are missing from TCRdb's copy, which holds only in-frame ones; the method was immunoSEQ multiplex PCR. The sample yields over 85,000 clones, about 85% seen once. Material: PBMCs. The receptors were sampled from a female donor in good health and CMV-seropositive.

This clone was detected only a few times. The CDR3 DNA sequence: TGTGCCAGCAGCCCAACAGGGAGCAATCAGCCCCAGCATTTT. Translation: CASSPTGSNQPQHF. The rearrangement links TRBV11-2 to TRBJ1-5; D is possibly TRBD1 (6 bases). The CDR3 has 14 amino acids. With 5 bases removed from V and 1 base from J, the gap between germline ends came to 9 bases. Germline-derived CDR1 and CDR2 are SGHAT and FQNNGV.

The rearrangement links TRBV19 to TRBJ1-4; the D gene is possibly TRBD1 (5 bases). CDR1 is LNHDA and CDR2 is SQIVND in the germline V gene (reference sequence). This CDR3 comprises 14 residues. V lost 5 bases, J lost 7 bases, and 14 bases lay in between. Written as DNA, the CDR3 is TGTGCCAGTAGTGCGGGGGAGAGTGGTGAAAAACTGTTTTTT. It specifies CASSAGESGEKLFF.

The chain has TRBV7-7 and TRBJ2-7, with D possibly TRBD2 on 6 matching bases. This CDR3 is built from 13 residues. The V gene lost 5 bases and the J gene lost 4 bases, with 12 bases spanning the gap. Germline V gene sequence: CDR1 SSHAT, CDR2 FNYEAQ (reference sequence). The DNA of the CDR3 is TGTGCCAGCAGCGACATGGAGGGGTACGAGCAGTACTTC. It codes for CASSDMEGYEQYF.

The genes are TRBV30 and TRBJ2-7, with TRBD1 identical over 10 bases. The V gene end was trimmed by 1 base and the J gene end by 5 bases; junction bases not matched to a gene: 5. CDR1 and CDR2 (germline): GTSNPN, SVGIG (reference sequence). The CDR3 consists of 14 residues. As DNA, the CDR3 is TGTGCCTGGAGTGCGGACAGGGGGTACCACGAGCAGTACTTC. Its translation is CAWSADRGYHEQYF.

This clone was detected a few times. The rearrangement links TRBV12-1 to TRBJ1-5; the table calls TRBD1, which could not be checked here. TRBV12-1 represents a pseudogene. This CDR3 is built from 13 residues. The CDR3 here is CATQGFRNQPQHF. The CDR3 bases are TGTGCCACACAGGGTTTTAGAAATCAGCCCCAGCATTTT.

The CDR3 loop is CASSQLTPNTEAFF. CDR3 sequence (DNA): TGTGCCAGCAGCCAATTGACACCGAACACTGAAGCTTTCTTT. The V gene is TRBV4-2, the J gene TRBJ1-1; no firm D call. V lost 2 bases and J lost 1, with 8 bases in between. Germline loops: CDR1 LGHNA, CDR2 YNFKEQ. The CDR3 is 14 amino acids.

This chain uses TRBV30 with TRBJ1-4; D remains ambiguous. The germline CDR1 and CDR2 sequences are GTSNPN and SVGIG (reference sequence). This CDR3 comprises 14 residues. V was pared by 1 base and J by 10 bases, with 16 bases between. CDR3 bases: TGTGCCTGGAGTGGGCCCGGACTCCCCGGAAAACTGTTTTTT. Translating it yields CAWSGPGLPGKLFF.

The J gene is TRBJ2-2, the V gene TRBV7-9; 12 bases are shared with TRBD1. CDR3 length equals 17 residues. J was trimmed by 4 bases and V by 5 bases; bases with no gene match: 8. Germline loops: CDR1 SEHNR, CDR2 FQNEAQ (reference sequence). CDR3 residues: CASSLGTGGVITGELFF. In DNA, the CDR3 is TGTGCCAGCAGCCTCGGGACAGGGGGCGTAATCACCGGGGAGCTGTTTTTT.

J is TRBJ1-4 and V is TRBV5-4; D is undetermined. CDR3 length equals 12 residues. The germline gives CDR1 SGHNT, CDR2 YYREEE (reference sequence). Trimming took off 3 bases at V and 5 bases at J, with 5 bases between the two ends. The DNA for the CDR3 is TGTGCCAGCAGCTCGAGAAATGAAAAACTGTTTTTT. Amino acid sequence: CASSSRNEKLFF.

The J gene is TRBJ2-1, the V gene TRBV25-1; 7 bases align to TRBD2. V lost 3 bases and J lost 6; bases outside the gene matches: 2. The CDR3 sequence is 13 residues long. Germline loops: CDR1 MGHDK, CDR2 SYGVNS. CDR3 nucleotides: TGTGCCAGCAGTGATCGGGAGGTCAATGAGCAGTTCTTC. Residues: CASSDREVNEQFF.

This clone has just one count. CDR3 coding DNA: TGTGCCAGCAGCGGCTTAAGAGGGACAGGGTGGAATTCACCCCTCCACTTT. Protein sequence: CASSGLRGTGWNSPLHF. This chain uses TRBV2 with TRBJ1-6, with 9 bases matching TRBD1. This CDR3 has 17 amino acids. With 6 bases clipped from V and 7 bases from J, the junction kept 13 bases outside the gene matches. Looked up from germline, CDR1 is SNHLY and CDR2 is FYNNEI. Full variable domain (outside the CDR3, taken from reference TRBV2 and TRBJ1-6): EPEVTQTPSHQVTQMGQEVILRCVPISNHLYFYWYRQILGQKVEFLVSFYNNEISEKSEIFDDQFSVERPDGSNFTLKIRSTKLEDSAMYFCASSGLRGTGWNSPLHFGNGTRLTVT.

This chain links TRBV9 with TRBJ2-2, with D possibly matching TRBD2 (6 bases). V lost 3 bases, J lost 2 bases, and 11 bases lay in between. The CDR3 extends over 15 amino acids. Looked up from germline, CDR1 is SGDLS and CDR2 is YYNGEE. The DNA for the CDR3 is TGTGCCAGCAGCGGCCGACTAGTTAACACCGGGGAGCTGTTTTTT. This codes for CASSGRLVNTGELFF.

To note about this clone: Germline and junction disagree at one end, which may indicate a read error. The chain carries TRBV27 and TRBJ1-4; TRBD1 matches 9 bases. Germline-derived CDR1 and CDR2 are MNHEY and SMNVEV (reference sequence). The length of the CDR3 is 20 residues. In nucleotides, the CDR3 is TGTGCCAGCAGTTCCAGAACTCGAGCGTTGAGGGGACAGGGTAATGAAAAACTGGTTTTT. It codes for CASSSRTRALRGQGNEKLVF.

This chain links TRBV25-1 with TRBJ2-2; perhaps TRBD1 as D (6 bases). The CDR3 loop spans 15 amino acids. V lost 2 bases and J 1 base, leaving 8 bases between the germline ends. Germline loops: CDR1 MGHDK, CDR2 SYGVNS. The CDR3 reads CASSEVTGNTGELFF. CDR3 coding DNA: TGTGCCAGCAGTGAAGTGACAGGGAACACCGGGGAGCTGTTTTTT.